This T cell receptor beta chain derives from a study of T cell clonality in common variable immunodeficiency. Study-level points and caveats: Common variable immunodeficiency TCR beta sequences reportedly had fewer deletions and N-nucleotide insertions.

The method was immunoSEQ multiplex PCR; TCRdb's version includes in-frame clones alone and lacks a portion of them. Altogether 25,000 or so clones were found in the sample, and no singletons occur. Germline-derived CDR1 and CDR2 are SQVTM and ANQGSEA. The CDR3 has 12 residues. V was trimmed by 4 bases and J by 0 bases, leaving 6 bases between them. This clone was seen repeatedly, ten times or more. Its matching antigen is unknown. Read coverage stops 3 residues before the CDR3 terminus; the germline J gene supplies the remainder. Blood came from CVID subjects not ill and not taking immunomodulatory or immunosuppressive medication.

What was sequenced was peripheral blood mononuclear cells. This TCR was sampled from a human donor with common variable immunodeficiency. The chain is built from TRBV29-1 and TRBJ2-5; no definite D call. CDR3 bases read: TGCAGCGTTGCCGGGTACCAAGAGACC. Its protein is CSVAGYQET. The whole CDR3 reads CSVAGYQETQYF.